These 32 T cell receptor beta chains were all obtained from the same sample, sequenced in a study of PD-1 blockade in classical Hodgkin lymphoma. Time point: cycle 4 day 1 (C4D1), after about 6 weeks of nivolumab. With no exception, relapse followed autologous stem cell transplantation in all patients, and brentuximab vedotin exposure varied. Out of thawed PBMCs, magnetic negative selection purified CD4+ T cells. Measured with immunoSEQ multiplex PCR; TCRdb has only the in-frame clones, and not every one. The repertoire consists of tens of thousands of clones, with approximately 68% occurring once and the leading ten covering roughly 1.2%. Here the sequenced sample was CD4+ T cells from blood, taken before the fourth cycle of nivolumab. These receptors were taken from a human donor with classical Hodgkin lymphoma.

CDR3 nucleotides: TGCAGCGTTGAAGGTCGAGGTAGGACAGCATCAGATACGCAGTATTTT. This translates into CSVEGRGRTASDTQYF. The V and J genes are TRBV29-1 and TRBJ2-3; a possible D gene is TRBD1 (6 bases). The CDR3 runs to 16 residues. Germline V CDR1 and CDR2: SQVTM, ANQGSEA. V was cut by 1 base and J by 4 bases, with 18 bases left in between.

The chain carries TRBV11-3 and TRBJ2-1; either TRBD1 or TRBD2 may fit D (6 bases each). The CDR3 is 13 amino acids. Trimming pared 5 bases from V and 4 bases from J, leaving 9 bases between. Germline lookup yields CDR1 SGHNT and CDR2 YENEEA. The DNA for the CDR3 is TGTGCCAGCAGCCGGGGGCCATACAATGAGCAGTTCTTC. It codes for CASSRGPYNEQFF.

The rearrangement joins TRBV28 to TRBJ1-4; 9 nucleotides agree with TRBD1. Germline V gives CDR1 MDHEN, CDR2 SYDVKM. The CDR3 runs to 15 residues. The V and J ends lost 4 bases and 7 bases, in that order; junction bases with no gene match: 7. In DNA form, the CDR3 reads TGTGCCAGCAGTTCATCCGGGACAGGGACTGAAAAACTGTTTTTT. This encodes CASSSSGTGTEKLFF.

The chain links TRBV29-1 to TRBJ2-1; tentatively, D is TRBD1 or TRBD2 (5 bases each). Germline V gives CDR1 SQVTM, CDR2 ANQGSEA. The CDR3 runs 16 residues. The V gene lost 5 bases and the J gene lost 5 bases, with 22 bases spanning the gap. In DNA, the CDR3 is TGCAGCGTTCGGGAAGGACACGCGTGGGCAGACAATGAGCAGTTCTTC. Its translation is CSVREGHAWADNEQFF.

The chain recombines TRBV15 with TRBJ2-1; D is possibly TRBD2 (6 bases). Trimming left V 1 base short and J 7 bases short, with 11 bases between. Germline assignment: CDR1 LNHNV and CDR2 YYDKDF (reference sequence). CDR3 length: 14 amino acids. The CDR3 loop is CATSRALAPNEQFF. The CDR3 DNA sequence: TGTGCCACCAGCAGAGCTCTAGCGCCAAATGAGCAGTTCTTC.

A few counts support this clone. The CDR3 spells CASSDPVLGGYTF. The CDR3 region has the DNA TGTGCCAGCAGTGACCCGGTTCTGGGTGGCTACACCTTC. V gene TRBV6-4 combines with J gene TRBJ1-2; D gene ambiguous. Germline V gives CDR1 MRHNA, CDR2 SNTAGT. V lost 2 bases and J 7 bases, leaving 11 bases between the germline ends. The CDR3 has 13 residues.

Worth noting for this clone: Other DNA sequences in the sample encode the same CDR3. The chain recombines TRBV2 with TRBJ2-5; TRBD1 is a possible D gene (6 bases). Germline CDR1 is SNHLY and CDR2 is FYNNEI. The CDR3 is made up of 15 amino acids. The V end lost 0 bases, the J end lost 2 bases, and 10 bases lay between the germline ends. CDR3 DNA sequence: TGTGCCAGCAGTGAAGCGCGGACAGATCAAGAGACCCAGTACTTC. Amino acid sequence: CASSEARTDQETQYF.

This chain connects TRBV7-3 to TRBJ2-5, with D possibly TRBD2 on 6 matching bases. Germline V lookup: CDR1 SGHTA, CDR2 FQGTGA. V was pared by 5 bases and J by 5 bases, with 12 bases between. This CDR3 is 13 amino acids long. The CDR3 sequence is CASSRGVAETQYF. The CDR3 coding sequence is TGTGCCAGCAGCCGCGGGGTTGCGGAGACCCAGTACTTC. Using reference TRBV7-3 and TRBJ2-5 for the parts outside the CDR3, the full variable domain is GAGVSQTPSNKVTEKGKYVELRCDPISGHTALYWYRQSLGQGPEFLIYFQGTGAADDSGLPNDRFFAVRPEGSVSTLKIQRTERGDSAVYLCASSRGVAETQYFGPGTRLLVL.

The rearrangement links TRBV5-1 to TRBJ2-2; possible D gene TRBD1, 6 bases. The CDR3 covers 15 residues. Germline loops: CDR1 SGHRS, CDR2 YFSETQ. Trimming removed 4 bases at V and 5 bases at J, with 15 bases between. DNA of the CDR3: TGCGCCAGCAGCCCTATAAACAGGGCTACCGGGGAGCTGTTTTTT. It yields the protein CASSPINRATGELFF.

The CDR3, as DNA: TGTGCCAGTAGTATCCGGGGGGGAAGGACCGGGGAGCTGTTTTTT. Its protein product is CASSIRGGRTGELFF. The gene calls are TRBV19 and TRBJ2-2; 8 nucleotides match TRBD2. The CDR3 contains 15 residues. Germline CDR1 is LNHDA and CDR2 is SQIVND (reference sequence). V was clipped by 3 bases and J by 5 bases; unmatched bases: 5.

This chain links TRBV5-1 with TRBJ2-5; D gene uncertain. The V and J ends lost 9 bases and 5 bases respectively, with 14 bases between them. The V gene's germline CDR1 is SGHRS and CDR2 YFSETQ. The CDR3 consists of 12 residues. CDR3 in amino acids: CAKNGVGETQYF. In nucleotides, the CDR3 is TGCGCCAAGAACGGAGTCGGGGAGACCCAGTACTTC.

V and J are TRBV5-1 and TRBJ2-1; TRBD2 matches 7 bases. This CDR3 region has 15 residues. The germline V gene encodes CDR1 SGHRS and CDR2 YFSETQ. J lost 4 bases, V lost 4 bases, and 8 bases had no gene match. The CDR3 DNA reads as TGCGCCAGCAGCGGGGAGGGGCTACCTTACAATGAGCAGTTCTTC. The encoded protein is CASSGEGLPYNEQFF.

The chain joins TRBV5-4 to TRBJ1-4; D is possibly TRBD1 (6 bases). The CDR3 totals 16 residues. V was pared by 4 bases and J by 8 bases, with 21 bases between. Germline V gene lookup returns CDR1 SGHNT and CDR2 YYREEE (reference sequence). The DNA for the CDR3 is TGTGCCAGCAGCCGAGCAGGGGTCACAGCTGAAGAAAAACTGTTTTTT. Its translation: CASSRAGVTAEEKLFF.

The gene calls are TRBV11-2 and TRBJ2-7; 8 positions match TRBD1. Unmatched junction bases numbered 15, after V lost 0 bases and J lost 2 bases. This CDR3 has 19 amino acids. Germline assignment: CDR1 SGHAT and CDR2 FQNNGV. The CDR3 region is CASSLDSQGDSLLPYEQYF. In nucleotides, the CDR3 is TGTGCCAGCAGCTTAGATTCACAGGGGGATTCCCTTTTACCCTACGAGCAGTACTTC.

The rearrangement links TRBV7-8 to TRBJ2-5; TRBD2 agrees at 9 bases. Germline V gives CDR1 SGHVS, CDR2 FQNEAQ. The V segment lost 5 bases and the J segment 2 bases; nucleotides outside the gene matches: 9. The CDR3 consists of 16 residues. The CDR3 DNA follows: TGTGCCAGCAGCCCTCGGGGTCTAGCGGGGCAAGAGACCCAGTACTTC. It specifies CASSPRGLAGQETQYF.

This clone showed up just a few times. The chain carries TRBV4-3 and TRBJ2-7; 9 bases align to TRBD1. The ends lost 4 bases at V and 3 bases at J; junction bases unmatched: 10. CDR1 is LGHNA, CDR2 YSLEER, per germline. The CDR3 is 16 amino acids. CDR3 DNA: TGCGCCAGCAGCCGAGAGGAGGCGGGACAGGGCTACGAGCAGTACTTC. It codes for CASSREEAGQGYEQYF.

The chain joins TRBV9 to TRBJ2-2; 8 bases line up with TRBD2. Germline V lookup: CDR1 SGDLS, CDR2 YYNGEE. V dropped 3 bases and J dropped 7; count of bases not matched to a gene: 8. CDR3 size: 15 residues. This chain's CDR3 is CASSAGTSRVGELFF. The CDR3 DNA follows: TGTGCCAGCAGCGCCGGGACTAGTCGAGTCGGGGAGCTGTTTTTT.

This clone showed up just once. The genes are TRBV29-1 and TRBJ2-5; possibly TRBD1 for D (6 bases). The CDR3 covers 12 residues. Germline V gene data show CDR1 as SQVTM and CDR2 as ANQGSEA. The germline V and J ends were trimmed by 4 bases and 11 bases, with 17 bases remaining between them. This CDR3 is CSVGGRGYEQYF. Written as DNA, the CDR3 is TGCAGCGTTGGGGGCAGGGGTTATGAGCAGTACTTC.

The chain carries TRBV2 and TRBJ1-3, with D possibly being TRBD1 (5 bases). This CDR3 comprises 15 residues. CDR1 is SNHLY, CDR2 FYNNEI, per germline. Trimming removed 6 bases at V and 4 bases at J, with 16 bases between. CDR3 sequence: CASRRQSLAGNTIYF. In DNA form, the CDR3 reads TGTGCCAGCAGAAGACAGTCTCTAGCGGGAAACACCATATATTTT.

The chain has TRBV6-5 and TRBJ2-1, with 10 bases lining up with TRBD1. V shed 4 bases and J 3 bases; nucleotides not matched to a gene: 0. The CDR3 is 14 residues long. The V gene's germline CDR1 is MNHEY and CDR2 SVGAGI. In DNA form, the CDR3 reads TGTGCCAGCAGTTGGGACAGGGGCTACAATGAGCAGTTCTTC. Amino acids: CASSWDRGYNEQFF.

J is TRBJ2-1 and V is TRBV7-9; 11 bases are a match to TRBD2. Trimming took 1 base from V and 11 from J; bases not matched to a gene: 10. From germline, CDR1 is SEHNR and CDR2 FQNEAQ (reference sequence). The CDR3 length is 16 residues. In nucleotides, the CDR3 is TGTGCCAGCAGCTTAGTGTTTCTAGCGGGGGGCCAGAAGCAGTTCTTC. Encoded protein: CASSLVFLAGGQKQFF.

V gene TRBV6-6 combines with J gene TRBJ1-5; 8 nucleotides align to TRBD1. V lost 2 bases, J lost 6 bases, and 3 bases stayed unmatched. CDR3 length: 14 amino acids. The germline CDR1 and CDR2 sequences are MNHNY and SVGAGI (reference sequence). The CDR3 bases are TGTGCCAGCAGTTACCAGGGGGCGAGTCAGCCCCAGCATTTT. Its protein product is CASSYQGASQPQHF.

The rearrangement joins TRBV7-9 to TRBJ1-2; D is possibly TRBD1 (6 bases). The CDR3 contains 17 residues. The germline V and J ends were trimmed by 6 bases and 0 bases, with 20 bases remaining between them. CDR1 is SEHNR, CDR2 FQNEAQ, per germline (reference sequence). CDR3 sequence (DNA): TGTGCCAGCAGTCTTAGAATCCTACAGGGAGCTAACTATGGCTACACCTTC. The encoded protein is CASSLRILQGANYGYTF.

CDR3 sequence: CASTWDGHSGANVLTF. The CDR3 DNA sequence: TGTGCCAGCACTTGGGACGGACACTCTGGGGCCAACGTCCTGACTTTC. This chain joins TRBV2 and TRBJ2-6, with D perhaps given as TRBD1 or TRBD2 (5 bases each). Looked up from germline, CDR1 is SNHLY and CDR2 is FYNNEI. This CDR3 has 16 amino acids. Deletions cut 7 bases from V and 0 bases from J, with 13 bases between.

The V and J genes are TRBV2 and TRBJ1-5, with D possibly being TRBD1 (6 bases). CDR1 is SNHLY, CDR2 FYNNEI, per germline. The CDR3 sequence is 11 residues long. Trimming removed 10 bases from V and 2 bases from J, with 6 bases in between. The CDR3 region has the DNA TGTGCCACAGGGGGCAATCAGCCCCAGCATTTT. It translates to CATGGNQPQHF.

CDR3 nucleotides: TGTGCCAGTAGTATCTCCAGCGGGGGGAACACAGATACGCAGTATTTT. Translating it yields CASSISSGGNTDTQYF. The chain links TRBV19 to TRBJ2-3, with 9 bases identical to TRBD2. V lost 3 bases to trimming and J lost 2 bases; unmatched junction nucleotides: 6. This CDR3 has 16 residues. Germline CDR1 and CDR2: LNHDA and SQIVND (reference sequence).

The gene calls are TRBV11-2 and TRBJ1-1, with TRBD1 matching over 8 bases. The length of the CDR3 is 16 residues. The germline V gene encodes CDR1 SGHAT and CDR2 FQNNGV. Losses at the gene ends were 1 base for V and 4 bases for J; bases not matched to a gene: 8. Written as DNA, the CDR3 is TGTGCCAGCAGCTTAGGTGGGGCAGGGGGCTCCACTGAAGCTTTCTTT. This encodes CASSLGGAGGSTEAFF.

This clone was counted a single time. The chain carries TRBV4-1 and TRBJ1-1; TRBD1 aligns across 9 bases. The CDR3 contains 15 residues. Per germline, CDR1 MGHRA and CDR2 YSYEKL. V lost 4 bases, J lost 5 bases, and 8 bases stayed unmatched. CDR3 DNA sequence: TGCGCCAGCAGCCCAATGGACAGGGGAGGGACTGAAGCTTTCTTT. Translation: CASSPMDRGGTEAFF.

This sequence joins TRBV7-9 and TRBJ2-5; D is uncertain. The germline V gene encodes CDR1 SEHNR and CDR2 FQNEAQ (reference sequence). The length of the CDR3 is 14 residues. V was pared by 3 bases and J by 5 bases, with 13 bases between. The CDR3 region has the DNA TGTGCCAGCAGCTTTGGGCTAATGCAGGAGACCCAGTACTTC. Translated, it gives CASSFGLMQETQYF.

This clone turned up a few times. CDR3 nucleotide sequence: TGTGCCAGCTCACCAGGCGTAGGGGGCCAAGAGACCCAGTACTTC. This translates into CASSPGVGGQETQYF. The chain links TRBV18 to TRBJ2-5; D may be TRBD1 (6 bases). Trimming took off 2 bases at V and 1 base at J, with 11 bases between the two ends. The CDR3 totals 15 residues. The germline V gene has CDR1 KGHSH and CDR2 LQKENI.

This chain joins TRBV4-1 and TRBJ2-5; unclear D gene. CDR3 size: 15 residues. CDR1 and CDR2 from the germline V gene are MGHRA and YSYEKL. V shed 0 bases and J shed 4 bases, with 12 bases lying between them. The CDR3: CASSQDQTTIETQYF. As DNA, the CDR3 is TGCGCCAGCAGCCAAGATCAAACTACTATAGAGACCCAGTACTTC.

This chain connects TRBV9 to TRBJ1-1, with D possibly being TRBD1 (5 bases). The CDR3 consists of 13 residues. The V gene lost 5 bases and the J gene lost 4 bases, with 12 bases spanning the gap. Germline V gene sequence: CDR1 SGDLS, CDR2 YYNGEE. The CDR3 protein is CASSHRLGTEAFF. Here the CDR3 DNA reads TGTGCCAGCAGTCACAGGTTAGGCACTGAAGCTTTCTTT.